The clone carrying this TCR beta chain ranks as medium-sized. CDR1 LNHNV and CDR2 YYDKDF come from the germline V gene (reference sequence). The CDR3 runs 15 residues. The trim removed 1 base at V and 8 bases at J, leaving 10 bases unmatched. TCRdb's table, derived via immunoSEQ multiplex PCR, lists solely in-frame clones and lacks some. The table records fewer than 60,000 clones, approximately 78% of them present only once. This sample is drawn from a study of OX40 agonist ivuxolimab in advanced cancers. The chain joins TRBV15 to TRBJ2-7; TRBD1 aligns across 8 bases. The source material was CD4+ or CD8+ T cells sorted from blood, sampled in a trial of the OX40 agonist ivuxolimab. This clonotype was obtained from an adult with an advanced solid tumor such as melanoma, head and neck, liver or kidney cancer. The CDR3 DNA is TGTGCCACCAGCAGAGCCCAGGGGGCGATTTCCCAGCAGTACTTC. Amino acids: CATSRAQGAISQQYF.